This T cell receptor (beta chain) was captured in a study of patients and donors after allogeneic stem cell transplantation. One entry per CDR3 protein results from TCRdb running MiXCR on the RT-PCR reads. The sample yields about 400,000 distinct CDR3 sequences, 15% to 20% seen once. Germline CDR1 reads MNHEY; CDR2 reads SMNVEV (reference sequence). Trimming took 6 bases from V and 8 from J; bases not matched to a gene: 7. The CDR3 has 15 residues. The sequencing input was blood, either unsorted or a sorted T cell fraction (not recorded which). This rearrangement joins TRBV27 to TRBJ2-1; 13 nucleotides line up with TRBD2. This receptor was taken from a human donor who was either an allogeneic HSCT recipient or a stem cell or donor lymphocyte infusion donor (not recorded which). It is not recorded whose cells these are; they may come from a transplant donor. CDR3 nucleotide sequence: TGTGCCAGCAGCCTCACTAGCGGGAGGGTCTATGAGCAGTTCTTC. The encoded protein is CASSLTSGRVYEQFF.